Listed below are T cell receptor beta chains from one sample, sequenced in a study of blood T cell repertoires in COVID-19. Method: immunoSEQ multiplex PCR; TCRdb's copy keeps in-frame clones and lacks some. This table has under 300,000 clones, about 90% appearing once. Sequencing was done on a sample of PBMCs or T cells enriched from blood (not recorded which). The receptors were sampled from a woman in her late teens or twenties who had recovered from COVID-19. CDR3s include the opening cysteine and the closing phenylalanine or tryptophan. Each record gives: CDR3 protein, D gene, J gene, clone size, CDR3 length, V gene. A D gene is named only where the DNA matches it firmly. Only part of the rows carry a size: once, few, many, or a class if the clone is expanded.

CDR3aa: CASSVGRGTGYTGELFF; d_gene: TRBD1; j_gene: TRBJ2-2; abundance: -; len: 17; v_gene: TRBV9
CDR3aa: CASSSDGPSGTQYF; d_gene: -; j_gene: TRBJ2-3; abundance: -; len: 14; v_gene: TRBV5-1
CDR3aa: CATPRTLPYEQYF; d_gene: -; j_gene: TRBJ2-7; abundance: -; len: 13; v_gene: TRBV15
CDR3aa: CASRSVRDRANSPLHF; d_gene: TRBD1; j_gene: TRBJ1-6; abundance: -; len: 16; v_gene: TRBV28
CDR3aa: CATSHADTQYF; d_gene: -; j_gene: TRBJ2-3; abundance: -; len: 11; v_gene: TRBV24-1
CDR3aa: CASSLPPRDSQAFF; d_gene: TRBD1; j_gene: TRBJ1-1; abundance: -; len: 14; v_gene: TRBV13
CDR3aa: CATAQSQRGRWSGELFF; d_gene: -; j_gene: TRBJ2-2; abundance: -; len: 17; v_gene: TRBV15
CDR3aa: CASLGLSNTEAFF; d_gene: -; j_gene: TRBJ1-1; abundance: -; len: 13; v_gene: TRBV19
CDR3aa: CATSDFSLAGRYNEQFF; d_gene: TRBD2; j_gene: TRBJ2-1; abundance: -; len: 17; v_gene: TRBV24-1
CDR3aa: CASSLSGGAEHGKLFF; d_gene: TRBD1; j_gene: TRBJ1-4; abundance: once; len: 16; v_gene: TRBV28
CDR3aa: CATSERGFDGYTF; d_gene: -; j_gene: TRBJ1-2; abundance: -; len: 13; v_gene: TRBV24-1
CDR3aa: CASSVGRLGSSPLHF; d_gene: -; j_gene: TRBJ1-6; abundance: -; len: 15; v_gene: TRBV9
CDR3aa: CASSLVEGSKQGDTDTQYF; d_gene: -; j_gene: TRBJ2-3; abundance: -; len: 19; v_gene: TRBV7-9
CDR3aa: CASSLGGREAEAFF; d_gene: -; j_gene: TRBJ1-1; abundance: -; len: 14; v_gene: TRBV7-8
CDR3aa: CASSPRAGTKNQPQHF; d_gene: -; j_gene: TRBJ1-5; abundance: -; len: 16; v_gene: TRBV11-2
CDR3aa: CATSRVPGSNYGYTF; d_gene: -; j_gene: TRBJ1-2; abundance: -; len: 15; v_gene: TRBV15
CDR3aa: CASSNWAQGPGVGYTF; d_gene: -; j_gene: TRBJ1-2; abundance: -; len: 16; v_gene: TRBV5-4
CDR3aa: CASSSAGGIYNEQFF; d_gene: TRBD2; j_gene: TRBJ2-1; abundance: -; len: 15; v_gene: TRBV9
CDR3aa: CASSDWTGNTEAFF; d_gene: -; j_gene: TRBJ1-1; abundance: -; len: 14; v_gene: TRBV5-1
CDR3aa: CASSKKPTWTSGGKNIQYF; d_gene: -; j_gene: TRBJ2-4; abundance: -; len: 19; v_gene: TRBV21-1
CDR3aa: CASRETGGNGYTF; d_gene: TRBD1; j_gene: TRBJ1-2; abundance: -; len: 13; v_gene: TRBV7-9
CDR3aa: CASSKPLGLAGHSSYEQYF; d_gene: -; j_gene: TRBJ2-7; abundance: -; len: 19; v_gene: TRBV21-1
CDR3aa: CASSLGGTGELFF; d_gene: TRBD2; j_gene: TRBJ2-2; abundance: -; len: 13; v_gene: TRBV5-1
CDR3aa: CASSLLGVGTGLGTLHF; d_gene: TRBD1; j_gene: TRBJ1-6; abundance: -; len: 17; v_gene: TRBV28
CDR3aa: CASSAGQVSYEQYF; d_gene: TRBD1; j_gene: TRBJ2-7; abundance: -; len: 14; v_gene: TRBV9
CDR3aa: CASSTQGARYNEQFF; d_gene: TRBD1; j_gene: TRBJ2-1; abundance: -; len: 15; v_gene: TRBV19
CDR3aa: CAIGTAKGNTIYF; d_gene: -; j_gene: TRBJ1-3; abundance: -; len: 13; v_gene: TRBV10-3
CDR3aa: CASSQTDTNSPLHF; d_gene: -; j_gene: TRBJ1-6; abundance: -; len: 14; v_gene: TRBV3-1/TRBV3-2
CDR3aa: CASSSGQAETQYF; d_gene: TRBD1; j_gene: TRBJ2-5; abundance: -; len: 13; v_gene: TRBV28
CDR3aa: CASSLVQMPNTEAFF; d_gene: -; j_gene: TRBJ1-1; abundance: once; len: 15; v_gene: TRBV28
CDR3aa: CASSWEGRGEKLFF; d_gene: -; j_gene: TRBJ1-4; abundance: -; len: 14; v_gene: TRBV5-1
CDR3aa: CASSQQQGSDTQYF; d_gene: TRBD1; j_gene: TRBJ2-3; abundance: -; len: 14; v_gene: TRBV3-1/TRBV3-2
CDR3aa: CASTNPGTGSSLMNTEAFF; d_gene: TRBD1; j_gene: TRBJ1-1; abundance: -; len: 19; v_gene: TRBV5-4
CDR3aa: CAISSQGANTEAFF; d_gene: TRBD1; j_gene: TRBJ1-1; abundance: -; len: 14; v_gene: TRBV10-3
CDR3aa: CASSSPGTGVNTEAFF; d_gene: TRBD1; j_gene: TRBJ1-1; abundance: -; len: 16; v_gene: TRBV19
CDR3aa: CASVPGTGYYNEQFF; d_gene: TRBD1; j_gene: TRBJ2-1; abundance: -; len: 15; v_gene: TRBV12-5
CDR3aa: CASSLASGVGELFF; d_gene: TRBD2; j_gene: TRBJ2-2; abundance: -; len: 14; v_gene: TRBV7-9
CDR3aa: CASSLGYRGSTKNIQYF; d_gene: TRBD1; j_gene: TRBJ2-4; abundance: -; len: 17; v_gene: TRBV5-6
CDR3aa: CATSDLPGTGIQETQYF; d_gene: TRBD1; j_gene: TRBJ2-5; abundance: -; len: 17; v_gene: TRBV24-1
CDR3aa: CASSFGGARSPLHF; d_gene: -; j_gene: TRBJ1-6; abundance: -; len: 14; v_gene: TRBV28
CDR3aa: CASSSSLSSYNEQFF; d_gene: -; j_gene: TRBJ2-1; abundance: once; len: 15; v_gene: TRBV6-5
CDR3aa: CASSATQGLHGYTF; d_gene: TRBD1; j_gene: TRBJ1-2; abundance: -; len: 14; v_gene: TRBV3-1/TRBV3-2
CDR3aa: CASSSAGEQFF; d_gene: -; j_gene: TRBJ2-1; abundance: -; len: 11; v_gene: TRBV6-2/TRBV6-3
CDR3aa: CASSPGQGLISPLHF; d_gene: TRBD1; j_gene: TRBJ1-6; abundance: -; len: 15; v_gene: TRBV7-9
CDR3aa: CAISESTGSYNSPLHF; d_gene: -; j_gene: TRBJ1-6; abundance: -; len: 16; v_gene: TRBV10-3
CDR3aa: CASSVGQGVYEQYF; d_gene: TRBD1; j_gene: TRBJ2-7; abundance: -; len: 14; v_gene: TRBV9
CDR3aa: CASSLPRRNNEQFF; d_gene: -; j_gene: TRBJ2-1; abundance: once; len: 14; v_gene: TRBV28
CDR3aa: CASSLGIAGPAYEQYF; d_gene: TRBD2; j_gene: TRBJ2-7; abundance: -; len: 16; v_gene: TRBV11-2